These 32 T cell receptor beta chains were sequenced from one sample in a study of T cells in Graves' hyperthyroidism and ophthalmopathy. Amplification targeted TCR beta CDR3 regions from RNA transcripts. When the TCR CDR3 underwent first-round RT-PCR, the HTBI primer set was used. TCRdb ran MiXCR on the multiplex PCR reads and lists one entry per CDR3 protein. Of approximately 570,000 distinct CDR3 sequences in the sample, 20% were seen once. The sequenced sample was blood. The receptor set was obtained from a man in his forties with Graves' ophthalmopathy.

The table lists this clonotype with many counts. The germline gene is not matched at one end of the junction; a read error may be the cause. This sequence joins TRBV5-1 and TRBJ2-7; tentatively, D is TRBD2 (6 bases). Germline V gene lookup returns CDR1 SGHRS and CDR2 YFSETQ. This CDR3 region has 14 residues. The CDR3, as DNA: TGTGCCAGCAGCTTAGGAGGGAGCTCCTACGAGCAGTACTTC. Residues: CASSLGGSSYEQYF. Combining the CDR3 with reference TRBV5-1 and TRBJ2-7 gives the whole variable domain KAGVTQTPRYLIKTRGQQVTLSCSPISGHRSVSWYQQTPGQGLQFLFEYFSETQRNKGNFPGRFSGRQFSNSRSEMNVSTLELGDSALYLCASSLGGSSYEQYFGPGTRLTVT.

This clonotype was counted many times. The rearrangement uses TRBV7-3 and TRBJ2-1; 10 bases map to TRBD2. V was clipped by 5 bases and J by 2 bases; unmatched bases: 6. The CDR3 sequence is 16 residues long. Germline V gene sequence: CDR1 SGHTA, CDR2 FQGTGA. This CDR3 is CASSRSGGSTYNEQFF. The CDR3 region has the DNA TGTGCCAGCAGCCGTAGCGGGGGGTCCACCTACAATGAGCAGTTCTTC.

The CDR3 DNA reads as TGTGCCAGCAGTTTCTGGCAGGGAGGAGAGACCCAGTACTTC. It is translated as CASSFWQGGETQYF. The J gene is TRBJ2-5, the V gene TRBV28; a weak D match, TRBD2 (6 bases). CDR1 and CDR2 (germline): MDHEN, SYDVKM. Trimming stripped 3 bases from V and 4 bases from J, with 12 bases between. The CDR3 consists of 14 residues.

This clonotype was detected only a few times. Written as DNA, the CDR3 is TGTGCCTGGAACCCGCCAACTAGCGGGAGCGACAATGAGCAGTTCTTC. Its translation: CAWNPPTSGSDNEQFF. This chain uses TRBV30 with TRBJ2-1, with 11 bases that match TRBD2. Germline CDR1 is GTSNPN and CDR2 is SVGIG (reference sequence). CDR3 size: 16 residues. V was pared by 4 bases and J by 5 bases, with 10 bases of the junction left unmatched.

This clonotype was counted many times. The chain couples TRBV6-1 to TRBJ1-5; TRBD1 agrees at 11 bases. With 6 bases clipped from V and 3 bases from J, the junction kept 7 bases outside the gene matches. Germline CDR1 reads MNHNS; CDR2 reads SASEGT. The length of the CDR3 is 16 residues. The CDR3 nucleotides read TGTGCCAGCAGATCCGGGACAGGGGGTGCCAATCAGCCCCAGCATTTT. Amino acid sequence: CASRSGTGGANQPQHF.

The sample holds a few counts of this clonotype. This chain uses TRBV29-1 with TRBJ2-1; 7 nucleotides align to TRBD1. The CDR3 runs to 17 residues. The ends lost 1 base at V and 0 bases at J; junction bases unmatched: 9. Germline CDR1 SQVTM, CDR2 ANQGSEA. The chain's CDR3 is CSVEGGQGVRSYNEQFF. The CDR3 nucleotides are TGCAGCGTTGAAGGGGGCCAGGGGGTACGCTCCTACAATGAGCAGTTCTTC.

This clonotype was detected only a few times. A read error is possible here, since a much larger clone lies one base away. The gene calls are TRBV12-3 or TRBV12-4 and TRBJ2-1, with 8 bases aligning to TRBD2. The CDR3 extends over 15 amino acids. The CDR3: CAGSLAGGAYNEQFF. Here the CDR3 DNA reads TGTGCCGGCAGTTTGGCGGGGGGCGCCTACAATGAGCAGTTCTTC.

The genes are TRBV10-3 and TRBJ1-1, with TRBD1 matching over 9 bases. Per germline, CDR1 ENHRY and CDR2 SYGVKD. The CDR3 extends over 15 amino acids. V trimming: 3 bases; J trimming: 3 bases; junction bases outside the gene matches: 5. The CDR3 sequence: CAISDSTGGYTEAFF. The CDR3 region has the DNA TGTGCCATCAGTGACTCGACAGGGGGGTACACTGAAGCTTTCTTT.

This rearrangement joins TRBV20-1 to TRBJ2-7; TRBD2 matches at 13 bases. Germline trimming cut 1 base from V and 0 bases from J; bases unmatched to any gene: 12. There are 19 residues in the CDR3. CDR1 and CDR2 from the germline V gene are DFQATT and SNEGSKA (reference sequence). The chain's CDR3 is CSARVLSGLAGFNSYEQYF. In nucleotides, the CDR3 is TGCAGTGCTAGAGTCCTCTCGGGACTAGCGGGATTCAACTCCTACGAGCAGTACTTC.

This clonotype showed up just a few times. The V call is TRBV28, the J call TRBJ1-3; maybe TRBD1 (5 bases). The CDR3 is made up of 15 amino acids. The germline V gene has CDR1 MDHEN and CDR2 SYDVKM. Trimming removed 3 bases at V and 0 bases at J, with 9 bases between. In DNA, the CDR3 is TGTGCCAGCAGTTTTGGGACGAGCTCTGGAAACACCATATATTTT. Amino acid sequence: CASSFGTSSGNTIYF.

This clonotype was observed a handful of times. This chain joins TRBV20-1 and TRBJ1-5; TRBD1 might be the D (5 bases). Per germline, CDR1 DFQATT and CDR2 SNEGSKA (reference sequence). V lost 5 bases to trimming and J lost 0 bases, with 11 bases between them. This CDR3 is 14 amino acids long. CDR3 in DNA: TGCAGTGCTTATATAGGGGATAGCAATCAGCCCCAGCATTTT. It is translated as CSAYIGDSNQPQHF.

J is TRBJ2-7 and V is TRBV29-1; D gene unclear. This CDR3 has 12 amino acids. The V end was cut by 3 bases, the J end by 0 bases, with 6 bases between. Germline V gives CDR1 SQVTM, CDR2 ANQGSEA. DNA for the CDR3: TGCAGCGTTGAGGCCGGCTCCTACGAGCAGTACTTC. This gives the protein CSVEAGSYEQYF.

This clonotype has just a few counts. This chain uses TRBV19 with TRBJ1-1; TRBD1 aligns across 8 bases. The CDR3 consists of 18 residues. The germline V gene encodes CDR1 LNHDA and CDR2 SQIVND (reference sequence). Trimming took 6 bases from V and 0 from J; bases not matched to a gene: 15. The CDR3 loop reads CASSARFDRGGLNTEAFF. The CDR3, as DNA: TGTGCCAGTAGCGCCCGCTTCGACAGGGGAGGGCTGAACACTGAAGCTTTCTTT.

This rearrangement joins TRBV11-3 to TRBJ2-2; D gene unclear. The V gene lost 6 bases and the J gene lost 7 bases, with 15 bases spanning the gap. From germline, CDR1 is SGHNT and CDR2 YENEEA. The CDR3 loop spans 14 amino acids. The CDR3 sequence: CASSPSRPGGELFF. The CDR3 coding sequence is TGTGCCAGCAGTCCAAGTCGTCCCGGCGGGGAGCTGTTTTTT.

Only a few counts were recorded for this clonotype. V is TRBV5-1 and J is TRBJ2-1; D is unresolved. CDR3 length: 14 amino acids. Trimming shortened V by 0 bases and J by 7 bases, and 11 bases separated the two germline ends. Germline values: CDR1 SGHRS, CDR2 YFSETQ. The CDR3 DNA reads TGCGCCAGCAGCTTGGATGCTTCGGTTAATGAGCAGTTCTTC. It yields the protein CASSLDASVNEQFF.

The V and J genes are TRBV9 and TRBJ1-4, with 7 bases fitting TRBD1. Germline CDR1 and CDR2: SGDLS and YYNGEE. The CDR3 has 13 residues. J gave up 8 bases and V 1 base, and 2 bases lay outside the gene matches. The DNA of the CDR3 is TGTGCCAGCAGCGTACAAGGGGGCGAAAAACTGTTTTTT. This gives the protein CASSVQGGEKLFF.

This clonotype has ten or more counts. The V and J genes are TRBV6-1 and TRBJ1-2; possible D gene TRBD1, 6 bases. V shed 7 bases and J shed 6 bases, with 21 bases lying between them. Germline V gene lookup returns CDR1 MNHNS and CDR2 SASEGT. There are 15 residues in the CDR3. The CDR3 coding sequence is TGTGCCAGCACCATATGGGGGGGCGCCTCGGATGGCTACACCTTC. Translated, it gives CASTIWGGASDGYTF.

The V call is TRBV12-3 or TRBV12-4, the J call TRBJ2-1; 13 nucleotides line up with TRBD2. J lost 15 bases, V lost 5 bases, and 4 bases had no gene match. CDR3 length: 12 residues. For the CDR3, the DNA is TGTGCCAGCAGTGAGGGACTAGCGGGGTCGTTCTTC. Its translation is CASSEGLAGSFF.

Many counts were recorded for this clonotype. The chain couples TRBV20-1 to TRBJ1-5; 10 bases are shared with TRBD1. The germline V gene encodes CDR1 DFQATT and CDR2 SNEGSKA (reference sequence). This CDR3 has 16 residues. Trimming cost V 5 bases and J 4 bases; bases outside gene matches: 11. The CDR3 nucleotides are TGCAGTGCTCAAACGACAGGGGGCCGGGGGAATCAGCCCCAGCATTTT. Its protein product is CSAQTTGGRGNQPQHF.

Of note for this clonotype: A much larger clonotype is one base distant, so this may be a read error. This sequence joins TRBV7-9 and TRBJ1-4; possibly TRBD1 for D (5 bases). Germline V gene data show CDR1 as SEHNR and CDR2 as FQNEAQ (reference sequence). CDR3 size: 15 residues. The CDR3 bases are TGTGTCAGCAGCACAGCAATGGGGACCCGGGAAAAACTGTTTTTT. Its protein is CVSSTAMGTREKLFF.

This clonotype was recorded at least ten times. The CDR3 spells CASSQAVDTQYF. CDR3 in DNA: TGTGCCAGCAGCCAAGCGGTTGATACGCAGTATTTT. The chain joins TRBV3-1 to TRBJ2-3; no clear D gene. The CDR3 runs 12 residues. The germline V gene has CDR1 LGHDT and CDR2 YNNKEL (reference sequence). V gave up 1 base and J gave up 6 bases, with 5 bases separating them.

The chain recombines TRBV6-1 with TRBJ2-7; TRBD1 agrees at 8 bases. The germline CDR1 and CDR2 sequences are MNHNS and SASEGT. J gave up 2 bases and V 6 bases, and 9 bases lay outside the gene matches. The CDR3 has 15 amino acids. As DNA, the CDR3 is TGTGCCAGCAGGGACCAGGGACAGGTCCCCTACGAGCAGTACTTC. Its translation is CASRDQGQVPYEQYF.

CDR3 sequence reads: CATSRDPNIYNEQFF. The CDR3 DNA follows: TGTGCCACCAGCAGAGATCCGAACATCTACAATGAGCAGTTCTTC. The chain couples TRBV15 to TRBJ2-1; D ambiguous. This CDR3 contains 15 residues. Germline loops: CDR1 LNHNV, CDR2 YYDKDF (reference sequence). Trimming removed 0 bases at V and 3 bases at J, with 9 bases between.

The chain couples TRBV10-3 to TRBJ2-7, with D possibly being TRBD2 (6 bases). The V gene's germline CDR1 is ENHRY and CDR2 SYGVKD. The CDR3 spans 13 residues. The ends were cut back, 3 bases at V and 5 bases at J, with 11 bases in the middle. The CDR3 coding sequence is TGTGCCATCAGTGAACCGGGACTTAACGAGCAGTACTTC. Translated: CAISEPGLNEQYF.

This chain joins TRBV10-3 and TRBJ2-1; tentatively, D is TRBD2 (5 bases). Looked up from germline, CDR1 is ENHRY and CDR2 is SYGVKD. Trimming took 6 bases from V and 5 from J, leaving 5 bases between them. The CDR3 covers 11 residues. CDR3 sequence (DNA): TGTGCCATCAGGACTAACAATGAGCAGTTCTTC. It is translated as CAIRTNNEQFF.

The V gene is TRBV5-5, the J gene TRBJ1-5; D may be TRBD1 (5 bases). The CDR3 runs 16 residues. Germline lookup yields CDR1 SGHKS and CDR2 YYEKEE (reference sequence). V was shortened by 4 bases and J by 1 base, with 15 bases between the two germline ends. CDR3 sequence: CASSPGHAGSNQPQHF. The CDR3 nucleotides are TGTGCCAGCAGCCCCGGACACGCTGGGAGCAATCAGCCCCAGCATTTT. Combining the CDR3 with reference TRBV5-5 and TRBJ1-5 gives the whole variable domain DAGVTQSPTHLIKTRGQQVTLRCSPISGHKSVSWYQQVLGQGPQFIFQYYEKEERGRGNFPDRFSARQFPNYSSELNVNALLLGDSALYLCASSPGHAGSNQPQHFGDGTRLSIL.

This clonotype has only a few counts. The CDR3 here is CASSWGPSGAKNIQYF. In DNA form, the CDR3 reads TGTGCCAGCAGCTGGGGACCTAGCGGAGCCAAAAACATTCAGTACTTC. The chain joins TRBV7-9 to TRBJ2-4, with TRBD2 identical over 7 bases. V trimming: 4 bases; J trimming: 0 bases; junction bases outside the gene matches: 6. This CDR3 contains 16 residues. CDR1 is SEHNR, CDR2 FQNEAQ, per germline (reference sequence).

This clonotype was counted only a few times. The rearrangement links TRBV28 to TRBJ1-1; D gene uncertain. The CDR3 spans 15 residues. The ends were cut back, 2 bases at V and 4 bases at J, with 14 bases in the middle. CDR1 is MDHEN, CDR2 SYDVKM, per germline. The CDR3 loop reads CASSLGGSAGTEAFF. The CDR3 nucleotides read TGTGCCAGCAGTTTAGGAGGGTCGGCGGGCACTGAAGCTTTCTTT. The full variable domain, completed using reference TRBV28 and TRBJ1-1, is DVKVTQSSRYLVKRTGEKVFLECVQDMDHENMFWYRQDPGLGLRLIYFSYDVKMKEKGDIPEGYSVSREKKERFSLILESASTNQTSMYLCASSLGGSAGTEAFFGQGTRLTVV.

The chain recombines TRBV6-1 with TRBJ2-3, with D unresolved. Between the trimmed V and J ends, which lost 8 bases and 0 bases, there was a span of 9 bases. This CDR3 spans 13 amino acids. Germline V gives CDR1 MNHNS, CDR2 SASEGT. The CDR3 region has the DNA TGTGCCAGCTCAGCGATAAGCACAGATACGCAGTATTTT. The encoded protein is CASSAISTDTQYF.

This clonotype was picked up a small number of times. V is TRBV5-1 and J is TRBJ2-7; D unresolved. The V end lost 3 bases, the J end lost 2 bases, and 18 bases lay between the germline ends. The germline gives CDR1 SGHRS, CDR2 YFSETQ. The CDR3 is 16 amino acids. The CDR3 DNA reads as TGCGCCAGCAGCTCCTCGGTAGGATCCCTGACCTACGAGCAGTACTTC. As protein: CASSSSVGSLTYEQYF.

CDR3 in DNA: TGTGCCAGCAGCCAAGATCCCGGGGCGTTCGGTGAAGCTTTCTTT. The encoded protein is CASSQDPGAFGEAFF. The gene calls are TRBV4-2 and TRBJ1-1; TRBD1 might be the D (5 bases). The length of the CDR3 is 15 residues. Trimming took off 0 bases at V and 7 bases at J, with 15 bases between the two ends. Germline V gene sequence: CDR1 LGHNA, CDR2 YNFKEQ.

This clonotype was detected only a few times. This chain connects TRBV6-1 to TRBJ1-5, with D uncertain. This CDR3 contains 15 residues. The V gene lost 5 bases and the J gene lost 6 bases, with 17 bases spanning the gap. CDR1 is MNHNS, CDR2 SASEGT, per germline. For the CDR3, the DNA is TGTGCCAGCAGTACAGTGTTTGGGGATCGTCAGCCCCAGCATTTT. Protein product: CASSTVFGDRQPQHF.